One and the same sample provided the 30 T cell receptor beta chains below, sequenced in a study of shared clonotypes between healthy human individuals. Method: immunoSEQ multiplex PCR; TCRdb's copy keeps in-frame clones and lacks some. This sample has over a million clones, with about 80% found just once. The sample was memory CD4+ T cells from PBMCs. Subset given: CD45RA-negative fraction. These receptors all come from a man aged 18-30 years in good health. Some clones in this sample may be carry-over from other donors' samples.

J is TRBJ1-2 and V is TRBV7-2, with TRBD1 matching over 8 bases. The V and J ends lost 6 bases and 2 bases, in that order; junction bases with no gene match: 11. This CDR3 contains 16 residues. Per the germline V gene, CDR1 is SGHTA and CDR2 is FQGNSA. The DNA of the CDR3 is TGTGCCAGCAGTCGCGGACAGGGCGGGGGGAACTATGGCTACACCTTC. This translates into CASSRGQGGGNYGYTF. Together with reference TRBV7-2 and TRBJ1-2, the CDR3 gives the full variable domain: GAGVSQSPSNKVTEKGKDVELRCDPISGHTALYWYRQSLGQGLEFLIYFQGNSAPDKSGLPSDRFSAERTGGSVSTLTIQRTQQEDSAVYLCASSRGQGGGNYGYTFGSGTRLTVV.

The CDR3 nucleotides read TGTGCCAGCAGCTCCAACAGGAATCAGCCCCAGCATTTT. Protein product: CASSSNRNQPQHF. J is TRBJ1-5 and V is TRBV7-6, with D maybe TRBD1 (5 bases). CDR1 is SGHVS, CDR2 FNYEAQ, per germline. Trimming took 4 bases from V and 4 from J, leaving 8 bases between them. This CDR3 is 13 amino acids long.

The V and J genes are TRBV18 and TRBJ2-5, with TRBD1 matching over 8 bases. V lost 4 bases and J lost 2; bases outside the gene matches: 3. The CDR3 has 14 amino acids. From germline, CDR1 is KGHSH and CDR2 LQKENI. The chain's CDR3 is CASSRRTGQETQYF. The DNA for the CDR3 is TGTGCCAGCTCACGACGGACAGGGCAAGAGACCCAGTACTTC. The variable domain in full, with the rest retrieved from reference TRBV18 and TRBJ2-5, is NAGVMQNPRHLVRRRGQEARLRCSPMKGHSHVYWYRQLPEEGLKFMVYLQKENIIDESGMPKERFSAEFPKEGPSILRIQQVVRGDSAAYFCASSRRTGQETQYFGPGTRLLVL.

This chain uses TRBV30 with TRBJ2-3, with 10 bases lining up with TRBD2. Germline assignment: CDR1 GTSNPN and CDR2 SVGIG (reference sequence). With V trimmed by 4 bases and J by 8 bases, 3 bases remained unmatched. The CDR3 runs 12 residues. CDR3 coding DNA: TGTGCCTGGACTAGCGGGAGCGGTACGCAGTATTTT. Protein: CAWTSGSGTQYF.

The chain is built from TRBV5-1 and TRBJ2-5, with D unresolved. The CDR3 totals 16 residues. V dropped 4 bases and J dropped 2 bases, with 18 bases sitting between them. Germline loops: CDR1 SGHRS, CDR2 YFSETQ. The CDR3 reads CASSQLGTAKQETQYF. The CDR3 coding sequence is TGCGCCAGCAGCCAACTGGGAACAGCGAAACAAGAGACCCAGTACTTC.

This clone was detected only a few times. The chain has TRBV18 and TRBJ1-1; TRBD1 matches 9 bases. This CDR3 has 15 amino acids. CDR1 is KGHSH, CDR2 LQKENI, per germline. The J segment lost 5 bases and the V segment lost 5 bases, leaving 9 bases of the junction unmatched. Here the CDR3 DNA reads TGTGCCAGCTCAGACACAGGGGGCGCGGGGACTGAAGCTTTCTTT. Its translation: CASSDTGGAGTEAFF.

The chain carries TRBV5-1 and TRBJ2-7; TRBD1 agrees at 9 bases. Germline-derived CDR1 and CDR2 are SGHRS and YFSETQ. The CDR3 sequence is 15 residues long. With 2 bases clipped from V and 5 bases from J, the junction kept 8 bases outside the gene matches. The CDR3: CASSFRGQGFDEQYF. The CDR3 DNA reads TGCGCCAGCAGCTTCAGGGGACAGGGATTCGACGAGCAGTACTTC.

CDR3 sequence (DNA): TGCGCCAGCAGCTTGGTAAAGGGCCAAGAGACCCAGTACTTC. This gives the protein CASSLVKGQETQYF. V is TRBV5-1 and J is TRBJ2-5; D remains unclear. This CDR3 is built from 14 residues. Looked up from germline, CDR1 is SGHRS and CDR2 is YFSETQ. Trimming stripped 0 bases from V and 1 base from J, with 7 bases between.

To note about this clone: A far larger clone is only one base removed, so a read error is likely. In the same sample, other DNA sequences code for this CDR3. The genes are TRBV29-1 and TRBJ1-1; D ambiguous. Germline V lookup: CDR1 SQVTM, CDR2 ANQGSEA. The CDR3 runs 13 residues. Trimming cost V 7 bases and J 2 bases, with 14 bases left between them. The CDR3 sequence: CSAQGRSNTEAFF. CDR3 in DNA: TGCAGCGCCCAAGGACGTTCTAACACTGAAGCTTTCTTT. The full variable domain, rest sourced from reference TRBV29-1 and TRBJ1-1, is SAVISQKPSRDICQRGTSLTIQCQVDSQVTMMFWYRQQPGQSLTLIATANQGSEATYESGFVIDKFPISRPNLTFSTLTVSNMSPEDSSIYLCSAQGRSNTEAFFGQGTRLTVV.

The chain links TRBV28 to TRBJ2-4; the D gene is possibly TRBD2 (7 bases). Germline loops: CDR1 MDHEN, CDR2 SYDVKM. The CDR3 totals 14 residues. V lost 3 bases to trimming and J lost 6 bases, with 12 bases between them. The DNA for the CDR3 is TGTGCCAGCAGTTTCGGGGGGCGCAGAAACATTCAGTACTTC. It codes for CASSFGGRRNIQYF.

The chain has TRBV30 and TRBJ1-4, with D unresolved. The CDR3 is made up of 16 amino acids. Trimming shortened V by 2 bases and J by 0 bases, and 13 bases separated the two germline ends. From germline, CDR1 is GTSNPN and CDR2 SVGIG (reference sequence). The CDR3 DNA reads as TGTGCCTGGAGTACCCCGAGAACTACAACTAATGAAAAACTGTTTTTT. Its protein is CAWSTPRTTTNEKLFF.

This chain links TRBV29-1 with TRBJ2-1, with D tentatively TRBD2 (6 bases). V was trimmed by 7 bases and J by 0 bases, leaving 13 bases between them. Germline V gene sequence: CDR1 SQVTM, CDR2 ANQGSEA. CDR3 length equals 14 residues. The CDR3: CSGVRGLSYNEQFF. The CDR3 bases are TGCAGCGGGGTGAGGGGACTCTCCTACAATGAGCAGTTCTTC.

The chain links TRBV5-4 to TRBJ2-1; TRBD1 matches at 7 bases. The CDR3 runs to 15 residues. CDR1 and CDR2 (germline): SGHNT, YYREEE (reference sequence). Germline trimming cut 5 bases from V and 2 bases from J; bases unmatched to any gene: 7. CDR3 in DNA: TGTGCCAGCAGGTTGACAGGGTCCACCTACAATGAGCAGTTCTTC. Translation: CASRLTGSTYNEQFF.

The chain carries TRBV6-4 and TRBJ2-5; D remains ambiguous. The germline V gene has CDR1 MRHNA and CDR2 SNTAGT. The CDR3 runs 14 residues. Trimming removed 6 bases from V and 4 bases from J, with 15 bases in between. CDR3 nucleotide sequence: TGTGCCAGCAGCCAATACCCCCAGGCAGAGACCCAGTACTTC. This codes for CASSQYPQAETQYF.

This clone appeared a single time. CDR3 coding DNA: TGTGCCAGCAGCTTAGGCCTGACGAACACTGAAGCTTTCTTT. Protein product: CASSLGLTNTEAFF. The V and J genes are TRBV5-4 and TRBJ1-1; D unresolved. V was trimmed by 2 bases and J by 1 base, leaving 9 bases between them. The germline V gene has CDR1 SGHNT and CDR2 YYREEE (reference sequence). The length of the CDR3 is 14 residues.

The V and J genes are TRBV4-1 and TRBJ2-1; TRBD2 matches 12 bases. Losses at the gene ends were 4 bases for V and 0 bases for J; bases not matched to a gene: 13. The CDR3 covers 20 residues. Germline V gives CDR1 MGHRA, CDR2 YSYEKL. CDR3 sequence reads: CASSLRPRTSGGSSYNEQFF. The CDR3 DNA follows: TGCGCCAGCAGCCTCCGACCCCGTACTAGCGGGGGGAGCTCCTACAATGAGCAGTTCTTC.

This clone has a single count. The rearrangement links TRBV2 to TRBJ1-5, with a tentative D call TRBD1 (5 bases). There are 15 residues in the CDR3. V lost 6 bases, J lost 0 bases, and 12 bases lay in between. In germline, CDR1 is SNHLY, CDR2 FYNNEI. In DNA form, the CDR3 reads TGTGCCAGCAGGCTAGAGGGACTTAGCAATCAGCCCCAGCATTTT. This encodes CASRLEGLSNQPQHF.

The chain employs TRBV14 and TRBJ2-1; D is perhaps TRBD2 (6 bases). Germline V gene data show CDR1 as SGHDN and CDR2 as FVKESK. This CDR3 spans 17 amino acids. Trimming left V 0 bases short and J 4 bases short, with 16 bases between. CDR3 coding DNA: TGTGCCAGCAGCCAAGATTGGCGCGGGATGCGATACAATGAGCAGTTCTTC. As protein: CASSQDWRGMRYNEQFF.

With respect to this clone: A read error is possible here, since a much larger clone lies one base away. Other DNA sequences from this sample encode an identical CDR3 as well. The genes are TRBV5-1 and TRBJ2-7; D is uncertain. The CDR3 has 13 residues. V was cut by 0 bases and J by 2 bases, with 6 bases left in between. Germline V lookup: CDR1 SGHRS, CDR2 YFSETQ. The CDR3 DNA follows: TGCGCCAGCAGCTTGGGCCCCACCTACGAGCAGTACTTC. Its translation: CASSLGPTYEQYF. The full variable domain, rest sourced from reference TRBV5-1 and TRBJ2-7, is KAGVTQTPRYLIKTRGQQVTLSCSPISGHRSVSWYQQTPGQGLQFLFEYFSETQRNKGNFPGRFSGRQFSNSRSEMNVSTLELGDSALYLCASSLGPTYEQYFGPGTRLTVT.

The chain combines TRBV2 with TRBJ2-5; 11 bases are a match to TRBD2. The CDR3 totals 15 residues. With V trimmed by 3 bases and J by 2 bases, 2 bases remained unmatched. Germline V gene data show CDR1 as SNHLY and CDR2 as FYNNEI. CDR3 protein: CASSDRTSGQETQYF. CDR3 coding DNA: TGTGCCAGCAGTGATAGGACTAGCGGGCAAGAGACCCAGTACTTC.

This clone appeared once. The chain links TRBV6-5 to TRBJ1-4; tentative D call: TRBD1 (5 bases). CDR1 and CDR2 (germline): MNHEY, SVGAGI. The CDR3 covers 15 residues. Trimming cost V 6 bases and J 7 bases, with 18 bases left between them. The CDR3 region is CASRPPGAPSEKLFF. CDR3 bases: TGTGCCAGCAGGCCCCCCGGGGCTCCGAGTGAAAAACTGTTTTTT.

The chain couples TRBV5-1 to TRBJ2-5; 14 bases agree with TRBD2. The CDR3 spans 16 residues. The germline CDR1 and CDR2 sequences are SGHRS and YFSETQ. With V trimmed by 4 bases and J by 5 bases, 7 bases remained unmatched. The CDR3 here is CASSQTSGRAAETQYF. CDR3 in DNA: TGCGCCAGCAGCCAGACTAGCGGGAGGGCGGCGGAGACCCAGTACTTC.

The gene calls are TRBV7-9 and TRBJ2-2; 9 nucleotides align to TRBD2. Germline V gene data show CDR1 as SEHNR and CDR2 as FQNEAQ (reference sequence). Unmatched junction bases numbered 9, after V lost 3 bases and J lost 1 base. The CDR3 runs to 18 residues. As DNA, the CDR3 is TGTGCCAGCAGCTTGGGTACGGCTAGCGGGGAGAACACCGGGGAGCTGTTTTTT. Translating gives CASSLGTASGENTGELFF. The full variable domain, in which reference TRBV7-9 and TRBJ2-2 provide the parts outside the CDR3, is DTGVSQNPRHKITKRGQNVTFRCDPISEHNRLYWYRQTLGQGPEFLTYFQNEAQLEKSRLLSDRFSAERPKGSFSTLEIQRTEQGDSAMYLCASSLGTASGENTGELFFGEGSRLTVL.

This rearrangement joins TRBV28 to TRBJ1-5; D is ambiguous. V shed 4 bases and J shed 4 bases, with 14 bases lying between them. There are 15 residues in the CDR3. The germline V gene has CDR1 MDHEN and CDR2 SYDVKM. The CDR3 DNA sequence: TGTGCCAGCAGTTCAATTCTCGCGGGGAATCAGCCCCAGCATTTT. As protein: CASSSILAGNQPQHF.

This chain links TRBV6-1 with TRBJ2-5; TRBD2 is a possible D gene (5 bases). The CDR3 spans 13 residues. The germline V gene encodes CDR1 MNHNS and CDR2 SASEGT. Between the trimmed V and J ends, which lost 3 bases and 3 bases, there was a span of 8 bases. CDR3 protein: CASSDWREETQYF. The CDR3, as DNA: TGTGCCAGCAGTGATTGGCGGGAAGAGACCCAGTACTTC.

The rearrangement joins TRBV6-5 to TRBJ2-5; 9 nucleotides line up with TRBD2. Trimming removed 5 bases from V and 1 base from J; junction bases left unmatched: 5. CDR1 is MNHEY and CDR2 is SVGAGI in the germline V gene. This CDR3 has 15 residues. For the CDR3, the DNA is TGTGCCAGCAGTCAGACTAGCGGACGCCAAGAGACCCAGTACTTC. Amino acids: CASSQTSGRQETQYF.

The chain has TRBV16 and TRBJ1-2; 7 positions agree with TRBD1. Losses at the gene ends were 0 bases for V and 0 bases for J; bases not matched to a gene: 4. This CDR3 is 16 amino acids long. Germline V gene data show CDR1 as KGHSY and CDR2 as FQNENV. The CDR3 protein is CASSQSSGTANYGYTF. The CDR3 DNA is TGTGCCAGCAGCCAATCGAGCGGGACAGCTAACTATGGCTACACCTTC.

This chain connects TRBV18 to TRBJ1-1; D is possibly TRBD1 (6 bases). This CDR3 spans 16 amino acids. Germline lookup yields CDR1 KGHSH and CDR2 LQKENI. The germline V and J ends were trimmed by 3 bases and 1 base, with 15 bases remaining between them. The CDR3 reads CASSPQQGKTNTEAFF. As DNA, the CDR3 is TGTGCCAGCTCACCTCAACAGGGAAAGACGAACACTGAAGCTTTCTTT.

The V call is TRBV5-1, the J call TRBJ1-2, with TRBD1 as a possible D gene (5 bases). From germline, CDR1 is SGHRS and CDR2 YFSETQ. The CDR3 has 14 residues. V dropped 0 bases and J dropped 4 bases, with 10 bases sitting between them. The CDR3 here is CASSLAGPLYGYTF. For the CDR3, the DNA is TGCGCCAGCAGCTTGGCGGGGCCCCTCTATGGCTACACCTTC.

In DNA, the CDR3 is TGTGCCAGCAGCTTAGGACTAGCCGACACCAATGAGCAGTTCTTC. It specifies CASSLGLADTNEQFF. V gene TRBV11-3 combines with J gene TRBJ2-1; 7 bases line up with TRBD2. V gave up 1 base and J gave up 6 bases; unmatched junction bases: 6. The CDR3 is 15 residues long. CDR1 and CDR2 (germline): SGHNT, YENEEA.